This T cell receptor beta chain was identified in a study of blood T cell repertoires in COVID-19 (dated by TCRdb to 2020 to 2021). Looking at the study overall: The collaborator samples originated in the United States, Italy and Spain and spanned the acute and convalescent phases of COVID-19. The samples were drawn from the first 160 participants of the ongoing ImmuneRACE study and from 950 to 1,500 subjects provided by 6 global collaborators. The prospective study material was composed of cDNA or gDNA derived from T cells, B-cell-depleted T cells, or PBMCs. Sample metadata almost always included a de-identified subject ID, COVID-19 status, age in years and sex. The dataset comprised deeply sampled blood TCRbeta repertoires from subjects exposed to, actively infected with, or recovered from COVID-19. The repertoires were released in a freely available public database meant as a resource for research on the immune response to SARS-CoV-2. Where available, HLA class I and class II types were taken from metadata supplied by the sample provider and were not determined by assay-based typing. What the research found in general, with its limitations: The quantity of clinical and demographic metadata differed by source and by participant and was supplied without curation.

Comments on this clone: This clone's antigen is unknown. Base qualities were left out, and no much larger clone turns up one base away.

The immunoSEQ Assay, a bias-controlled multiplex PCR, was used to amplify TCRbeta CDR3 regions from genomic DNA. Per the source publication's procedure: The number of nucleated cells in each sample was estimated from the amplification of reference gene primers within the assay. To quantify the absolute abundance of each unique TCRbeta CDR3 rearrangement, sequence reads were collapsed and filtered. For each sample, productive Simpson clonality was calculated by taking the square root of Simpson's diversity index across productive rearrangements. TCRdb limited this immuneACCESS table to in-frame rearrangements with V and J called. A share of clones is missing; checked studies link under half to unresolved V genes, and the rest is unexplained. The V and J calls and clone size come from that table; D and trimming were worked out from the DNA. In this sample the table shows 350,000 to 400,000 clones, 90% of which occur a single time. The ten largest clones take up about 7% of the sample.

Each collaborating institution followed its own protocols to collect whole blood in K2EDTA tubes. For TCRbeta analysis, collaborator samples were shipped as frozen whole blood, as isolated PBMCs, or as DNA extracted from either sample type. Spanning cysteine to phenylalanine, the CDR3 consists of 17 amino acids. Kept here is only the CDR3 DNA, which spans 51 bases and is read in frame from base 1. The V end loses 0 bases and the J end loses 3 bases, and a stretch of 13 bases separates them. Looking up the germline V gene yields CDR1 SGDLS and CDR2 YYNGEE. The V gene is TRBV9 and the J gene is TRBJ1-6; TRBD1 is perhaps the D gene, given 5 matching bases. The origin of this receptor is a man between 18 and 29 years old with active or convalescent COVID-19. The material sequenced was peripheral blood. The DNA sequence follows: TGTGCCAGCAGCGTAGCGGCCGGGGGATTCTATAATTCACCCCTCCACTTT. This translates into CASSVAAGGFYNSPLHF.